This T cell receptor beta chain was observed in a study of T cell responses to AZD1222 COVID-19 vaccine. A few counts support this clone. Its antigen remains unknown. Study findings and constraints: The number of AZD1222 recipients seropositive at baseline was only five to seven.

TCRdb's table, derived via immunoSEQ multiplex PCR, lists solely in-frame clones and lacks some. The sample records 150,000 to 200,000 clones, approximately 91% being singletons. The TCR originated in an adult who received the AZD1222 COVID-19 vaccine. The sequencing here drew on peripheral blood, taken 28 days after the second AZD1222 dose.

In nucleotides, the CDR3 is TGTGCCAGCAGCCCCCTTGGACTAGCGGGAGGGCCGGGGTTCTTC. This sequence encodes CASSPLGLAGGPGFF. The J gene is TRBJ2-1, the V gene TRBV7-9; 15 nucleotides agree with TRBD2. Germline V gene sequence: CDR1 SEHNR, CDR2 FQNEAQ (reference sequence). Trimming removed 5 bases from V and 15 bases from J; junction bases left unmatched: 11. The CDR3 sequence is 15 residues long.